The 8 T cell receptor beta chains presented below share a single source sample, sequenced in a study of T-cell reconstitution after alpha-beta-depleted transplantation in children (TCRdb year 2016). Taken with the paper, the label for treatment or condition translates to: allogeneic hematopoietic cell transplantation with graft depleted of TCRalphabeta T cells and CD19 B cells. Receptors were amplified or captured by PCR. For sequencing, an Illumina HiSeq 2500 was employed. Molecular barcoding was employed in the preparation of TCR libraries, with unique molecular identifiers being used to normalize TCRbeta repertoire quantification. In-frame beta chains were kept once TCRdb had trimmed the public reads at Q25 with fastp and called clones with MiXCR. When rows share a CDR3 protein, they turn into one entry using the most common DNA and genes. This sample is represented by approximately 89,000 distinct CDR3 sequences; about a sixth of them were singletons. Roughly a fifth of the sample goes to the ten largest clones.

The sample was PBMCs, mostly from graft donor cells, taken 180 days after TCRalphabeta/CD19-depleted stem cell transplant. The origin of the receptors is a male patient under 10 years old who had a stem cell transplant for acute lymphoblastic leukemia, so the T cells may come from the graft donor.

This clonotype came up a few times. DNA of the CDR3: TGTGCCAGCAGTTATCAGATTGTTCTTGGGAACACTGAAGCTTTCTTT. Translation gives CASSYQIVLGNTEAFF. The chain is built from TRBV6-2 or TRBV6-3 and TRBJ1-1; D is unresolved. CDR3 length: 16 amino acids. CDR1 MNHEY and CDR2 SVGEGT come from the germline V gene. V lost 3 bases and J lost 1, with 15 bases in between.

Only a few counts were recorded for this clonotype. The rearrangement uses TRBV7-9 and TRBJ2-7; D tentatively reads TRBD1 or TRBD2 (6 bases each). Germline V gene sequence: CDR1 SEHNR, CDR2 FQNEAQ (reference sequence). The CDR3 is 15 residues long. V shed 1 base and J shed 2 bases, with 12 bases lying between them. This chain's CDR3 is CASSLGERGAYEQYF. The CDR3 bases are TGTGCCAGCAGCTTAGGGGAGAGGGGGGCCTACGAGCAGTACTTC. Full variable domain (outside the CDR3, taken from reference TRBV7-9 and TRBJ2-7): DTGVSQNPRHKITKRGQNVTFRCDPISEHNRLYWYRQTLGQGPEFLTYFQNEAQLEKSRLLSDRFSAERPKGSFSTLEIQRTEQGDSAMYLCASSLGERGAYEQYFGPGTRLTVT.

This clonotype came up a few times. This chain uses TRBV6-1 with TRBJ1-3, with D possibly TRBD1 on 5 matching bases. V was pared by 5 bases and J by 0 bases, with 5 bases between. Looked up from germline, CDR1 is MNHNS and CDR2 is SASEGT. CDR3 length: 13 amino acids. The CDR3 loop is CASSRGSGNTIYF. For the CDR3, the DNA is TGTGCCAGCAGTAGGGGCTCTGGAAACACCATATATTTT.

The sample holds many counts of this clonotype. This chain joins TRBV15 and TRBJ1-6; no reliable D call. The CDR3 spans 14 residues. V shed 7 bases and J shed 0 bases, with 7 bases lying between them. Germline loops: CDR1 LNHNV, CDR2 YYDKDF (reference sequence). The CDR3 here is CATKASSYNSPLHF. CDR3 DNA sequence: TGTGCCACCAAGGCGAGCTCCTATAATTCACCCCTCCACTTT.

This clonotype was recorded a few times. This chain joins TRBV19 and TRBJ2-3; 7 bases fit TRBD1. This CDR3 has 16 residues. Germline V gives CDR1 LNHDA, CDR2 SQIVND (reference sequence). V lost 5 bases to trimming and J lost 2 bases; unmatched junction nucleotides: 10. This CDR3 is CASSEWGTAITDTQYF. CDR3 in DNA: TGTGCCAGTAGTGAATGGGGGACAGCGATCACAGATACGCAGTATTTT.

This clonotype appeared a few times. The chain couples TRBV7-9 to TRBJ1-5, with 8 bases lining up with TRBD1. CDR3 length equals 15 residues. After removal of 5 bases from V and 2 bases from J, the junction contained 5 bases not matched to a gene. Germline values: CDR1 SEHNR, CDR2 FQNEAQ (reference sequence). The CDR3 bases are TGTGCCAGCAGCCCGGACAGGGTAGGCAATCAGCCCCAGCATTTT. Its protein is CASSPDRVGNQPQHF.

The table lists this clonotype with a few counts. J is TRBJ2-6 and V is TRBV7-2; the match to TRBD1 covers 9 bases. The germline V gene has CDR1 SGHTA and CDR2 FQGNSA. The CDR3 totals 17 residues. The trim removed 7 bases at V and 2 bases at J, leaving 9 bases unmatched. CDR3 nucleotide sequence: TGTGCCAGCACCTTCCACGGACAGGGGACTGGGGCCAACGTCCTGACTTTC. Amino acid sequence: CASTFHGQGTGANVLTF.

This clonotype appeared a few times. This sequence joins TRBV7-8 and TRBJ2-7; D unclear. Germline CDR1 reads SGHVS; CDR2 reads FQNEAQ. V was clipped by 1 base and J by 5 bases, with 6 bases between them. The length of the CDR3 is 12 residues. The CDR3 region is CASSLDGDEQYF. The CDR3 DNA follows: TGTGCCAGCAGCTTAGATGGGGACGAGCAGTACTTC.